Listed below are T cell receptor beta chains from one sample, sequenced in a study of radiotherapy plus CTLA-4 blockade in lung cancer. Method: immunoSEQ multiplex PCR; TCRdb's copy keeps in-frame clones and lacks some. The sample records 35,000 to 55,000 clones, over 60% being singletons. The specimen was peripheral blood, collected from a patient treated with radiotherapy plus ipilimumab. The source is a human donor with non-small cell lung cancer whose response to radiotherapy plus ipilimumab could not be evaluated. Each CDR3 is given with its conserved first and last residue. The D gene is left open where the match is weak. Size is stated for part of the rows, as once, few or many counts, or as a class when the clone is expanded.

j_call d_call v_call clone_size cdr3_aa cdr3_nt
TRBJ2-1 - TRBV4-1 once CASSRLPVAPNEQFF TGCGCCAGCAGCCGACTCCCGGTGGCTCCGAATGAGCAGTTCTTC
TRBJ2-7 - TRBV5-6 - CASREWTSDYEQYF TGTGCCAGCAGGGAATGGACATCGGACTACGAGCAGTACTTC
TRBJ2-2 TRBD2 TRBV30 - CAWSVLAGDTGELFF TGTGCCTGGAGTGTACTGGCGGGAGACACCGGGGAGCTGTTTTTT
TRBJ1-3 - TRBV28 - CASSLGGLLTGNTIYF TGTGCCAGCAGTTTAGGGGGCCTTCTGACTGGAAACACCATATATTTT
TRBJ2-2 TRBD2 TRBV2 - CASRAAGGRDTGELFF TGTGCCAGCAGAGCAGCGGGGGGTCGAGACACCGGGGAGCTGTTTTTT
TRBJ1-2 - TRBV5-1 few CASSLAGGGYTF TGCGCCAGCAGCTTGGCCGGAGGAGGCTACACCTTC
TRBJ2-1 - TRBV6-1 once CATMVTTSYNEQFF TGTGCCACCATGGTCACAACCTCCTACAATGAGCAGTTCTTC
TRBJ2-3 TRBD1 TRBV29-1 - CSVEGGQGIGTDTQYF TGCAGCGTTGAGGGGGGACAGGGGATAGGAACAGATACGCAGTATTTT
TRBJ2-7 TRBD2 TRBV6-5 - CASSPPSGRGEQYF TGTGCCAGCAGCCCCCCGAGCGGGAGAGGCGAGCAGTACTTC
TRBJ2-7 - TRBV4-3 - CASSFRTAAYEQYF TGCGCCAGCAGCTTCCGGACAGCGGCCTACGAGCAGTACTTC
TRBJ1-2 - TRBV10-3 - CAISEGPSFGGYTF TGTGCCATCAGTGAGGGACCTAGCTTCGGTGGCTACACCTTC
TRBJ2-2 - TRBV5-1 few CASSLVQANTGELFF TGCGCCAGCAGCTTGGTCCAGGCGAACACCGGGGAGCTGTTTTTT
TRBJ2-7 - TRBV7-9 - CASSSQTGYEQYF TGTGCCAGCAGCTCCCAGACAGGATACGAGCAGTACTTC
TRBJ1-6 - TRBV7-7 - CASSLSGNNSPLHF TGTGCCAGCAGCTTGTCAGGGAATAATTCACCCCTCCACTTT
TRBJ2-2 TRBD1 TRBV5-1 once CASSLGTEGGELFF TGCGCCAGCAGCTTAGGGACAGAGGGCGGGGAGCTGTTTTTT
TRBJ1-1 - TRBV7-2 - CASSLQALKAFF TGTGCCAGCAGCTTGCAGGCCCTGAAAGCTTTCTTT
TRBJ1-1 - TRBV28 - CASSSAGAPREAFF TGTGCCAGCAGTTCCGCGGGGGCGCCTAGAGAAGCTTTCTTT
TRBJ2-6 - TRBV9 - CASSPIGAGGANVLTF TGTGCCAGCAGCCCGATCGGGGCGGGGGGGGCCAACGTCCTGACTTTC
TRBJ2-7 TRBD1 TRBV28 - CASSTQRQGKRAYEQYF TGTGCCAGCAGTACACAAAGACAGGGGAAACGGGCCTACGAGCAGTACTTC
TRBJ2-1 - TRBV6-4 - CASSLAEYNEQFF TGTGCCAGCAGTTTAGCGGAGTACAATGAGCAGTTCTTC
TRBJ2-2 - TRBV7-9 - CASIPKRLANTGELFF TGTGCCAGCATTCCTAAGCGGCTAGCGAACACCGGGGAGCTGTTTTTT
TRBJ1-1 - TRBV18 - CASSPSGGDTEAFF TGTGCCAGCTCACCCTCCGGAGGTGACACTGAAGCTTTCTTT
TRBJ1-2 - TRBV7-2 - CASSLAGQGYGYTF TGTGCCAGCAGCTTAGCGGGGCAGGGCTATGGCTACACCTTC
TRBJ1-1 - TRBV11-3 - CASSLTMNTEAFF TGTGCCAGCAGCCTAACCATGAACACTGAAGCTTTCTTT
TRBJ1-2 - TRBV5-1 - CASSGRDIYGYTF TGCGCCAGCAGCGGCCGGGACATATATGGCTACACCTTC
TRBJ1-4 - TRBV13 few CASSSWGELFF TGTGCCAGCAGCTCTTGGGGGGAACTGTTTTTT
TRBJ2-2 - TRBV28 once CASSFWTANTGELFF TGTGCCAGCAGTTTTTGGACAGCGAACACCGGGGAGCTGTTTTTT
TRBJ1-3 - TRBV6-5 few CASSYSGSSGNTIYF TGTGCCAGCAGTTACTCCGGTAGCTCTGGAAACACCATATATTTT
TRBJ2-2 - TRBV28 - CASRDIQGRGELFF TGTGCCAGCAGGGACATTCAGGGGCGCGGGGAGCTGTTTTTT
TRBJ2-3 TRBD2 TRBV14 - CASSQVGGSGTQYF TGTGCCAGCAGCCAAGTCGGGGGGAGTGGAACGCAGTATTTT
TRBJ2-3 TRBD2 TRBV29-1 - CSVEQVAGGTDTQYF TGCAGCGTTGAACAGGTAGCGGGGGGCACAGATACGCAGTATTTT
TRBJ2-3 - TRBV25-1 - CASSEWNGADTQYF TGTGCCAGCAGTGAATGGAACGGGGCAGATACGCAGTATTTT
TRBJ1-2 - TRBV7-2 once CASSSRTVVSGYTF TGTGCCAGCAGCTCCCGGACTGTTGTTAGTGGCTACACCTTC
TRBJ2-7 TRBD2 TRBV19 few CASSIGLAAAYEQYF TGTGCCAGTAGTATCGGACTAGCAGCAGCCTACGAGCAGTACTTC